This TCR beta chain was documented in a study of identical twins. This clonotype was found a few times. TCRdb re-called the 5' RACE reads through MiXCR, storing one row per CDR3 protein. The sample holds around 1.7 million distinct CDR3 sequences; about 31% are singletons and the top ten take more than 0.25%. V gave up 1 base and J gave up 6 bases; unmatched junction bases: 4. The CDR3 contains 15 residues. CDR1 and CDR2 from the germline V gene are MDHEN and SYDVKM. The chain links TRBV28 to TRBJ2-1, with 9 bases identical to TRBD2. The origin of this receptor is a newborn girl in good health. Sequencing used cord blood. CDR3 protein: CASSLYAGGGNEQFF. In DNA form, the CDR3 reads TGTGCCAGCAGTTTATACGCGGGGGGGGGCAATGAGCAGTTCTTC.